A selection of T cell receptor beta chains follows, all from one sample in a study of blood T cell repertoires in COVID-19. Only in-frame clones appear in the TCRdb table, and some are missing; sequencing was by immunoSEQ multiplex PCR. The sample lists about 210,000 clones; 83% were seen once. The specimen was peripheral blood. All receptors derive from a man in his fifties or sixties with active or convalescent COVID-19. The CDR3 runs from the conserved cysteine through the conserved F or W. A D gene is named only where the DNA matches it firmly. Clone size is shown for a subset of rows, as once, few, many or a class of expanded clone.

V gene	J gene	D gene	clone size	CDR3 DNA	CDR3 protein
TRBV5-1	TRBJ1-1	-	-	TGCGCCAGCAGATCGACATTTTCGGTCTCTGAAGCTTTCTTT	CASRSTFSVSEAFF
TRBV19	TRBJ2-3	TRBD2	once	TGTGCCAGTAGTCTCCGACTAGCGGGGATCACAGATACGCAGTATTTT	CASSLRLAGITDTQYF
TRBV18	TRBJ1-1	-	few	TGTGCCAGCTCACCACTTGGGGCGACTGAAGCTTTCTTT	CASSPLGATEAFF
TRBV19	TRBJ2-1	-	-	TGTGCCAGTAGTCCCTCCGTCAACAGCGGCGAGCAGTTCTTC	CASSPSVNSGEQFF
TRBV27	TRBJ2-4	-	-	TGTGCCAGCAGTTTATCCGGGGTAAGTTCCAAAAACATTCAGTACTTC	CASSLSGVSSKNIQYF
TRBV28	TRBJ2-1	TRBD2	many	TGTGCCAGCAGGCTGGCGGGAGACAATGAGCAGTTCTTC	CASRLAGDNEQFF
TRBV7-2	TRBJ1-5	-	-	TGTGCCAGCAGTCGACTAGGGAGCAATCAGCCCCAGCATTTT	CASSRLGSNQPQHF
TRBV19	TRBJ2-3	TRBD2	medium-sized	TGTGCCAGTAGTATAACACTAGCGGGGAGATCTCACACAGATACGCAGTATTTT	CASSITLAGRSHTDTQYF
TRBV25-1	TRBJ1-2	TRBD1	-	TGTGCCAGCAGTGTGCCCGGGACAGGGGGACTGAGTGGCTACACCTTC	CASSVPGTGGLSGYTF
TRBV9	TRBJ2-3	TRBD2	-	TGTGCCAGCAAGGAAGGGACTAGCGGGTGCTTTGAACCTAGCACAGATACGCAGTATTTT	CASKEGTSGCFEPSTDTQYF
TRBV30	TRBJ1-1	TRBD1	-	TGTGCCTGGAGTGACTCGGCCAGGGGGCATATTGAAGCTTTCTTT	CAWSDSARGHIEAFF
TRBV5-1	TRBJ2-2	TRBD2	-	TGCGCCAGCAGCACCGCGGGGGGCACCGGCGGGGAGCTGTTTTTT	CASSTAGGTGGELFF
TRBV7-9	TRBJ1-1	-	-	TGTGCCAGCAGCCCCGGGGAGGTTGGTGAAGCTTTCTTT	CASSPGEVGEAFF
TRBV18	TRBJ1-2	TRBD1	-	TGTGCCAGCTCACCACTGACAGGGAGGAAGGACTATGGCTACACCTTC	CASSPLTGRKDYGYTF
TRBV5-6	TRBJ1-5	-	-	TGTGCCAGCAGCTTGGTGGGGGGGAGGCAGCCCCAGCATTTT	CASSLVGGRQPQHF
TRBV5-1	TRBJ2-5	-	-	TGCGCCAGCAGCCCGGGATCGGGGACCCAGTACTTC	CASSPGSGTQYF
TRBV3-1/TRBV3-2	TRBJ1-4	TRBD1	-	TGTGCCAGCAGCTACAGGGGGATTGGTGAAAAACTGTTTTTT	CASSYRGIGEKLFF
TRBV19	TRBJ1-6	TRBD1	-	TGTGCCACCAGGACAGGGGGCAGATCAGTGTCACCCCTCCACTTT	CATRTGGRSVSPLHF
TRBV5-1	TRBJ1-1	TRBD1	-	TGCGCCAGCAGGGAGGCAGGGGGAATGAACACTGAAGCTTTCTTT	CASREAGGMNTEAFF
TRBV7-9	TRBJ1-5	TRBD1	-	TGTGCCAGCAGCTCTACGGGACAGGGAAGCAATCAGCCCCAGCATTTT	CASSSTGQGSNQPQHF
TRBV15	TRBJ2-3	-	-	TGTGCCACCAGCAGGAGACTAGGGGCAGATACGCAGTATTTT	CATSRRLGADTQYF
TRBV14	TRBJ1-1	-	-	TGTGCCAGCAGCCTCGGGGGAGGTTCCACTGAAGCTTTCTTT	CASSLGGGSTEAFF
TRBV11-2	TRBJ1-2	TRBD1	-	TGTGCCAGCAGCTCGGGACAGGGAAATCTCTATGGCTACACCTTC	CASSSGQGNLYGYTF
TRBV30	TRBJ1-3	-	once	TGTGCCTGGAGTTTTGCAACAGCCGTCTCTGGAAACACCATATATTTT	CAWSFATAVSGNTIYF
TRBV5-1	TRBJ1-1	TRBD1	few	TGCGCCAGCAGCTTGGCCCAGGGGGGCATGGCTTTCTTT	CASSLAQGGMAFF
TRBV5-8	TRBJ2-3	TRBD2	-	TGTGCCAGCAGCTCGGGAGGACTAGCGGGAGGGCCGGGAGATACGCAGTATTTT	CASSSGGLAGGPGDTQYF
TRBV18	TRBJ1-2	-	-	TGTGCCAGCTCACCACTGGACAGTTATGGCTACACCTTC	CASSPLDSYGYTF
TRBV4-1	TRBJ1-1	TRBD1	-	TGCGCCAGCAGCCAGACAGGGGGCGGGATGAACACTGAAGCTTTCTTT	CASSQTGGGMNTEAFF
TRBV4-1	TRBJ1-1	TRBD1	once	TGCGCCAGCAGCCAAACCACGGGACAGGGGGCTTTGGGCACTGAAGCTTTCTTT	CASSQTTGQGALGTEAFF
TRBV5-6	TRBJ2-7	TRBD2	few	TGTGCCAGCAGCTTGTTAGCGGGAGGTAGGAACGAGCAGTACTTC	CASSLLAGGRNEQYF
TRBV30	TRBJ1-1	-	-	TGTGCCTGGGATGGGGGGGCAACTGAAGCTTTCTTT	CAWDGGATEAFF
TRBV7-9	TRBJ1-1	-	-	TGTGCCACCCGGCGGGGGACTGAAGCTTTCTTT	CATRRGTEAFF
TRBV27	TRBJ1-2	TRBD1	-	TGTGCCAGCAGTTTTGGACAGGGGGCTAATGGCTACACCTTC	CASSFGQGANGYTF
TRBV18	TRBJ2-3	TRBD1	-	TGTGCCAGCTCACCCCGGACAGGGGGCACAGATACGCAGTATTTT	CASSPRTGGTDTQYF
TRBV11-2	TRBJ1-6	-	-	TGTGCCAGCAGCTTAGTGTTGGCAGGGCTTAATTCACCCCTCCACTTT	CASSLVLAGLNSPLHF
TRBV28	TRBJ1-3	TRBD1	few	TGTGCCAGCAGTTTGGCAGGGGGCAGGGGAAACACCATATATTTT	CASSLAGGRGNTIYF
TRBV5-1	TRBJ1-4	TRBD1	once	TGCGCCAGCAGCCCAGGGGACAGGGGCCTTCCAACTAATGAAAAACTGTTTTTT	CASSPGDRGLPTNEKLFF
TRBV12-3/TRBV12-4	TRBJ2-5	-	-	TGTGCCAGCAGTTTTTACAGCCAAGAGACCCAGTACTTC	CASSFYSQETQYF
TRBV9	TRBJ2-2	-	-	TGTGCCAGCAGCGCCCCGACACGTCAGTATGCCGGGGAGCTGTTTTTT	CASSAPTRQYAGELFF
TRBV19	TRBJ1-4	TRBD1	-	TGTGCCAGTAGTCCGCGACAGGGGGGAACTAATGAAAAACTGTTTTTT	CASSPRQGGTNEKLFF
TRBV18	TRBJ1-4	-	-	TGTGCCAGCTCACCACCGACACAGGGCGGAAAACTGTTTTTT	CASSPPTQGGKLFF
TRBV12-3/TRBV12-4	TRBJ2-7	TRBD1	-	TGTGCCAGCTGCAACAGGGGGGCGGACGAGCAGTACTTC	CASCNRGADEQYF
TRBV3-1/TRBV3-2	TRBJ1-4	-	-	TGTGCCAGCAGCCAAATCCACAGGGTCGGGGAAAAACTGTTTTTT	CASSQIHRVGEKLFF
TRBV7-9	TRBJ2-1	-	once	TGTGCCAGCCCGGGACTCCAAGGGAATGAGCAGTTCTTC	CASPGLQGNEQFF
TRBV10-3	TRBJ2-7	-	-	TGTGCCACCCGAGCGGAGCGGATAAGCTCCTACGAGCAGTACTTC	CATRAERISSYEQYF
TRBV5-4	TRBJ1-2	TRBD1	few	TGTGCCAGCAGCGAGGGGACAGGGGGAAACTATGGCTACACCTTC	CASSEGTGGNYGYTF